This TCR beta chain was found in a study of shared clonotypes between healthy human individuals. Study results and caveats: It was expected that sequencing depth would affect clonotype sharing among donors. As a rule, naive subsets had a larger estimated richness than memory subsets. Some naive CD4 clonotypes, roughly 5%, turned up in common across a few donors.

As concerns this clone: Its antigen is unknown.

Original processing notes: Filtering differed, since immunoSEQ gave only junction sequences and no quality scores. TCRdb's copy holds only in-frame clones and misses some; the assay was immunoSEQ multiplex PCR. V and J calls plus clone size are reproduced from that table; the DNA served to infer D and trimming. The sample lists approximately 720,000 clones; about 90% were seen once. Germline V lookup: CDR1 MNHEY, CDR2 SVGAGI. The V and J ends lost 8 bases and 4 bases, in that order; junction bases with no gene match: 4. This CDR3 contains 13 residues. Positively selected for CCR7, the CD45RO-negative cells used as naive CD8 cells excluded terminally differentiated effector memory CD45RA+ cells.

The clonotype originates from a man aged 30 to 45 in good health. The specimen sequenced was naive CD8+ T cells sorted from blood. The genes are TRBV6-5 and TRBJ2-1; 8 nucleotides align to TRBD2. CDR3: CASGTREYNEQFF. As DNA, the CDR3 is TGTGCCAGCGGGACTAGAGAATACAATGAGCAGTTCTTC.